Presented here are 19 T cell receptor beta chains from one specimen sequenced in a study of T cell responses to AZD1222 COVID-19 vaccine. Assay used: immunoSEQ multiplex PCR; TCRdb lists only in-frame clones, some missing. Among approximately 110,000 clones, 92% were seen once, and the ten largest hold approximately 7.9%. Sequencing used peripheral blood, obtained 28 days after the second AZD1222 dose. The receptors come from an adult who received the AZD1222 COVID-19 vaccine.

The chain recombines TRBV7-2 with TRBJ2-5; D remains ambiguous. The CDR3 sequence is 14 residues long. In germline, CDR1 is SGHTA, CDR2 FQGNSA. With 2 bases removed from V and 2 bases from J, the gap between germline ends came to 9 bases. CDR3 nucleotide sequence: TGTGCCAGCAGCTTAACAAATCGTCAAGAGACCCAGTACTTC. Its protein product is CASSLTNRQETQYF.

This clone was seen once. The chain uses TRBV28 and TRBJ1-1; D remains unclear. The CDR3 extends over 15 amino acids. V was pared by 5 bases and J by 1 base, with 14 bases between. Germline values: CDR1 MDHEN, CDR2 SYDVKM. CDR3 DNA: TGTGCCAGCAGTGCCCACGGACGGACGAACACTGAAGCTTTCTTT. Its translation is CASSAHGRTNTEAFF.

This chain uses TRBV19 with TRBJ2-2, with D hard to call. CDR3 length: 15 residues. The V end was cut by 6 bases, the J end by 0 bases, with 11 bases between. Germline CDR1 is LNHDA and CDR2 is SQIVND (reference sequence). CDR3 bases: TGTGCCAGTAGCGTCCACCCCTCGAACACCGGGGAGCTGTTTTTT. Protein: CASSVHPSNTGELFF.

The chain uses TRBV5-5 and TRBJ1-2; 7 bases map to TRBD1. V shed 4 bases, J shed 6 bases, and the junction held 6 bases outside the gene matches. Germline lookup yields CDR1 SGHKS and CDR2 YYEKEE (reference sequence). The CDR3 consists of 13 residues. The CDR3 DNA reads as TGTGCCAGCAGCCTAGACAGGGTCAATGGCTACACCTTC. Translation gives CASSLDRVNGYTF.

The genes are TRBV11-2 and TRBJ1-4; unclear D gene. This CDR3 is built from 14 residues. In germline, CDR1 is SGHAT, CDR2 FQNNGV. V lost 1 base and J 7 bases, leaving 10 bases between the germline ends. CDR3 region: CASSLGGWREKLFF. CDR3 DNA sequence: TGTGCCAGCAGCTTAGGCGGATGGCGTGAAAAACTGTTTTTT.

J is TRBJ1-5 and V is TRBV7-2, with 7 bases fitting TRBD1. The CDR3 contains 15 residues. Germline CDR1 is SGHTA and CDR2 is FQGNSA. The J segment lost 2 bases and the V segment lost 2 bases, leaving 3 bases of the junction unmatched. CDR3 loop: CASSLRGTGNQPQHF. The CDR3 nucleotides read TGTGCCAGCAGCTTACGCGGGACAGGCAATCAGCCCCAGCATTTT.

The chain couples TRBV10-2 to TRBJ1-4, with 7 bases that match TRBD1. The CDR3 extends over 13 amino acids. Germline-derived CDR1 and CDR2 are WSHSY and SAAADI. V shed 5 bases and J 8 bases; nucleotides not matched to a gene: 5. The CDR3 sequence: CASSSTGKEKLFF. The CDR3 DNA follows: TGCGCCAGCAGTTCGACAGGGAAGGAAAAACTGTTTTTT.

The chain combines TRBV28 with TRBJ1-2; 8 bases align to TRBD1. This CDR3 has 15 amino acids. V trimming: 2 bases; J trimming: 3 bases; junction bases outside the gene matches: 5. Germline V gene lookup returns CDR1 MDHEN and CDR2 SYDVKM. In DNA, the CDR3 is TGTGCCAGCAGTTTAGGACAGGGCGTTTACTATGGCTACACCTTC. The encoded protein is CASSLGQGVYYGYTF.

This rearrangement joins TRBV14 to TRBJ1-2; 7 bases are a match to TRBD1. V dropped 0 bases and J dropped 6; count of bases not matched to a gene: 13. Germline values: CDR1 SGHDN, CDR2 FVKESK. The CDR3 has 17 amino acids. CDR3 in DNA: TGTGCCAGCAGCCAAGATCTGCAGGGGGGCCGACGCCATGGCTACACCTTC. Translated, it gives CASSQDLQGGRRHGYTF. The full variable domain, in which reference TRBV14 and TRBJ1-2 provide the parts outside the CDR3, is EAGVTQFPSHSVIEKGQTVTLRCDPISGHDNLYWYRRVMGKEIKFLLHFVKESKQDESGMPNNRFLAERTGGTYSTLKVQPAELEDSGVYFCASSQDLQGGRRHGYTFGSGTRLTVV.

The chain carries TRBV18 and TRBJ1-1, with 7 positions matching TRBD1. Trimming at V came to 3 bases and at J to 1 base, leaving 8 bases not matched to a gene. This CDR3 is built from 16 residues. Germline assignment: CDR1 KGHSH and CDR2 LQKENI. CDR3 in DNA: TGTGCCAGCTCACCTACAGGGGCGGGCGGGAACACTGAAGCTTTCTTT. Translated, it gives CASSPTGAGGNTEAFF.

This clone was observed a handful of times. This sequence joins TRBV28 and TRBJ2-1, with 10 positions matching TRBD1. CDR1 and CDR2 (germline): MDHEN, SYDVKM. The length of the CDR3 is 15 residues. J gave up 7 bases and V 2 bases, and 5 bases lay outside the gene matches. DNA of the CDR3: TGTGCCAGCAGTTTACCGGGACAGGGGTCAAATGAGCAGTTCTTC. This translates into CASSLPGQGSNEQFF.

This chain links TRBV2 with TRBJ2-7; 9 bases match TRBD1. Per germline, CDR1 SNHLY and CDR2 FYNNEI. This CDR3 has 14 amino acids. Germline trimming cut 11 bases from V and 3 bases from J; bases unmatched to any gene: 11. The CDR3 nucleotides are TGTGCCGGTCAACCCGGGACAGGGCTCTACGAGCAGTACTTC. Its translation: CAGQPGTGLYEQYF.

The chain combines TRBV5-5 with TRBJ1-2; a weak D match, TRBD1 (5 bases). Germline loops: CDR1 SGHKS, CDR2 YYEKEE (reference sequence). The CDR3 has 14 residues. V was clipped by 4 bases and J by 2 bases, with 12 bases between them. CDR3 coding DNA: TGTGCCAGCAGCAAACAGGACTTAAACTATGGCTACACCTTC. Amino acids: CASSKQDLNYGYTF.

The chain combines TRBV6-5 with TRBJ2-1; the match to TRBD1 covers 9 bases. The length of the CDR3 is 15 residues. V shed 10 bases and J 9 bases; nucleotides not matched to a gene: 16. Looked up from germline, CDR1 is MNHEY and CDR2 is SVGAGI. The CDR3 region is CAIAVRTGVNGEQFF. CDR3 sequence (DNA): TGTGCCATAGCAGTCAGGACAGGGGTAAACGGTGAGCAGTTCTTC.

V and J are TRBV11-2 and TRBJ2-7; D call uncertain. CDR3 length equals 13 residues. The V end lost 4 bases, the J end lost 2 bases, and 9 bases lay between the germline ends. Germline CDR1 reads SGHAT; CDR2 reads FQNNGV. The CDR3 loop reads CASSYAGTYEQYF. The CDR3 DNA sequence: TGTGCCAGCAGCTACGCAGGCACCTACGAGCAGTACTTC.

The chain joins TRBV28 to TRBJ2-7; D not certain. The CDR3 contains 13 residues. V was cut by 3 bases and J by 1 base, with 7 bases left in between. Germline assignment: CDR1 MDHEN and CDR2 SYDVKM. This CDR3 is CASSLGLSYEQYF. Here the CDR3 DNA reads TGTGCCAGCAGTTTGGGCCTTTCCTACGAGCAGTACTTC.

V gene TRBV9 combines with J gene TRBJ2-3; 7 nucleotides match TRBD2. The germline V gene encodes CDR1 SGDLS and CDR2 YYNGEE. The CDR3 runs to 15 residues. V was pared by 1 base and J by 3 bases, with 5 bases of the junction left unmatched. Here the CDR3 DNA reads TGTGCCAGCAGCGTATTGGGGCGGGGGACAGATACGCAGTATTTT. Encoded protein: CASSVLGRGTDTQYF.

J is TRBJ2-1 and V is TRBV7-8, with D tentatively TRBD2 (6 bases). The V gene lost 5 bases and the J gene lost 8 bases, with 16 bases spanning the gap. Germline loops: CDR1 SGHVS, CDR2 FQNEAQ. This CDR3 contains 14 residues. The CDR3 loop reads CASSRGEVFDEQFF. The CDR3, as DNA: TGTGCCAGCAGCCGAGGGGAGGTTTTCGATGAGCAGTTCTTC. The full variable domain, its missing parts supplied by reference TRBV7-8 and TRBJ2-1, is GAGVSQSPRYKVAKRGQDVALRCDPISGHVSLFWYQQALGQGPEFLTYFQNEAQLDKSGLPSDRFFAERPEGSVSTLKIQRTQQEDSAVYLCASSRGEVFDEQFFGPGTRLTVL.

This clone was seen just once. This chain connects TRBV19 to TRBJ2-1; 12 bases align to TRBD2. J was trimmed by 2 bases and V by 5 bases; bases with no gene match: 4. Looked up from germline, CDR1 is LNHDA and CDR2 is SQIVND (reference sequence). This CDR3 has 16 amino acids. CDR3 protein: CASSARLAGAYNEQFF. CDR3 in DNA: TGTGCCAGTAGTGCTCGACTAGCGGGGGCCTACAATGAGCAGTTCTTC.